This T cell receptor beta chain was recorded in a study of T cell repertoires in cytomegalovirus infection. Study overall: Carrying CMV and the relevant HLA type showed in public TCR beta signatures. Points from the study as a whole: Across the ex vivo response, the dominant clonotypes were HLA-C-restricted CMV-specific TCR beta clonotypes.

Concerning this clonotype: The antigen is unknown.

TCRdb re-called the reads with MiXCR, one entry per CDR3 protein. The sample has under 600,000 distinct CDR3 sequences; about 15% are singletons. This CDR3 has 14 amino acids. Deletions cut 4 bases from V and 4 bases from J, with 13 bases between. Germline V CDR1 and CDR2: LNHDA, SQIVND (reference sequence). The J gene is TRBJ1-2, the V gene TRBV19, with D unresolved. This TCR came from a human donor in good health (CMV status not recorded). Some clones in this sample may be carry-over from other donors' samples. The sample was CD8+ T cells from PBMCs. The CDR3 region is CASSKDRESYGYTF. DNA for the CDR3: TGTGCCAGTAGTAAAGACCGAGAGTCCTATGGCTACACCTTC.